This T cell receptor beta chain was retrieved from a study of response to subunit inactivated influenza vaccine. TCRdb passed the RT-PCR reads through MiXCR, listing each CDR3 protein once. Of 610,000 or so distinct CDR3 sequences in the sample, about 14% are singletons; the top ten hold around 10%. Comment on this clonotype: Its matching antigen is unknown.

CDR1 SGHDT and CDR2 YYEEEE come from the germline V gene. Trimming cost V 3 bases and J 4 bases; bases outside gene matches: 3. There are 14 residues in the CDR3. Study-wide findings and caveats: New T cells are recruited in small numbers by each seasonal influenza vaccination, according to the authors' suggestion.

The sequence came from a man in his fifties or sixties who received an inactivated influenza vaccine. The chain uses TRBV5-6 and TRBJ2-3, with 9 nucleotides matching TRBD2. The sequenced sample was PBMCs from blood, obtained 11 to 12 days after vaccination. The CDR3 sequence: CASSWIAGADTQYF. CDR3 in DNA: TGTGCCAGCAGCTGGATAGCGGGAGCAGATACGCAGTATTTT.